The 8 T cell receptor beta chains reported below all come from one sample, sequenced in a study of blood T cell repertoires in COVID-19. Using immunoSEQ multiplex PCR, the repertoire was profiled, and TCRdb retains in-frame clones only, with some absent. Here the sample spans approximately 53,000 clones, about 86% being singletons. Input material: peripheral blood. These receptors originate from a woman at least 80 years old with COVID-19, enrolled during active disease.

This chain joins TRBV2 and TRBJ2-3, with a weak D call TRBD2 (5 bases). Trimming took off 8 bases at V and 0 bases at J, with 9 bases between the two ends. The CDR3 sequence is 13 residues long. Germline V gene sequence: CDR1 SNHLY, CDR2 FYNNEI. CDR3 sequence: CASGSTSTDTQYF. The CDR3 bases are TGTGCCAGCGGGAGTACAAGCACAGATACGCAGTATTTT. The full variable domain, completed using reference TRBV2 and TRBJ2-3, is EPEVTQTPSHQVTQMGQEVILRCVPISNHLYFYWYRQILGQKVEFLVSFYNNEISEKSEIFDDQFSVERPDGSNFTLKIRSTKLEDSAMYFCASGSTSTDTQYFGPGTRLTVL.

The rearrangement uses TRBV12-5 and TRBJ1-5; TRBD1 matches at 8 bases. This CDR3 is 16 amino acids long. Germline V CDR1 and CDR2: LGHNT, FRNRAP. The V gene end was trimmed by 0 bases and the J gene end by 2 bases; junction bases not matched to a gene: 3. The CDR3 spells CASGLVQGQGNQPQHF. The CDR3 bases are TGTGCTAGTGGTTTGGTACAGGGACAGGGCAATCAGCCCCAGCATTTT.

The V and J genes are TRBV7-9 and TRBJ2-5; weak D call: TRBD2 (6 bases). Germline lookup yields CDR1 SEHNR and CDR2 FQNEAQ (reference sequence). The length of the CDR3 is 15 residues. The ends were cut back, 3 bases at V and 5 bases at J, with 16 bases in the middle. CDR3 residues: CASSFGGASGETQYF. CDR3 bases: TGTGCCAGCAGCTTCGGCGGGGCCTCCGGCGAGACCCAGTACTTC.

The chain combines TRBV5-1 with TRBJ1-2; 8 bases are shared with TRBD1. Unmatched junction bases numbered 8, after V lost 5 bases and J lost 8 bases. The CDR3 extends over 13 amino acids. Germline-derived CDR1 and CDR2 are SGHRS and YFSETQ. The CDR3, as DNA: TGCGCCAGCAGGCCAGGGGGCTTTGGAGGCTACACCTTC. It is translated as CASRPGGFGGYTF.

The chain is built from TRBV7-9 and TRBJ2-7, with 9 bases fitting TRBD1. The CDR3 spans 15 residues. V was clipped by 5 bases and J by 5 bases; unmatched bases: 10. Germline values: CDR1 SEHNR, CDR2 FQNEAQ (reference sequence). CDR3 DNA sequence: TGTGCCAGCAGCCCCCGGGACAGGGTGGCCCACGAGCAGTACTTC. It specifies CASSPRDRVAHEQYF.

The chain joins TRBV6-5 to TRBJ2-7; TRBD1 matches 7 bases. Germline CDR1 reads MNHEY; CDR2 reads SVGAGI. J was trimmed by 0 bases and V by 5 bases; bases with no gene match: 4. The CDR3 runs 14 residues. The CDR3 sequence: CASSTGDISYEQYF. CDR3 sequence (DNA): TGTGCCAGCAGTACAGGGGACATCTCCTACGAGCAGTACTTC.

This chain uses TRBV6-5 with TRBJ1-5; D unresolved. The CDR3 has 15 amino acids. CDR1 is MNHEY and CDR2 is SVGAGI in the germline V gene. Trimming removed 6 bases at V and 0 bases at J, with 12 bases between. The CDR3 nucleotides read TGTGCCAGCAGGGCGGTGCCATATAGCAATCAGCCCCAGCATTTT. Protein sequence: CASRAVPYSNQPQHF.

Notes on this clone: The same CDR3 is also encoded by other DNA sequences in this sample. The J gene is TRBJ1-2, the V gene TRBV30; 7 nucleotides line up with TRBD1. The CDR3 runs 12 residues. The V and J ends lost 2 bases and 6 bases, in that order; junction bases with no gene match: 3. Germline CDR1 GTSNPN, CDR2 SVGIG (reference sequence). The CDR3 region is CAWSSGGDGYTF. The CDR3 DNA reads as TGTGCCTGGAGTTCAGGGGGAGATGGCTACACCTTC.